The rows below give T cell receptor beta chains drawn from one sample of a study of blood T cells in healthy people across ages. TCRdb redid the calling of the 5' RACE reads with MiXCR, one entry per CDR3 protein. The repertoire consists of around 600,000 distinct CDR3 sequences, with roughly 43% occurring once and the leading ten covering roughly 25%. The sample was blood. The receptor source for this set is an older man in good health. Each CDR3 is given with its conserved first and last residue. A D gene is named only where the DNA matches it firmly. The size entry is marked missing in some rows and otherwise reads once, few, many or a size class.

j_call: TRBJ2-1
d_call: -
v_call: TRBV12-3/TRBV12-4
clone_size: -
cdr3_nt: TGTGCCAGCACCTCAGCGGGGACAGGCTACAATGAGCAGTTCTTC
cdr3_aa: CASTSAGTGYNEQFF

j_call: TRBJ1-1
d_call: -
v_call: TRBV7-9
clone_size: medium-sized
cdr3_nt: TGTGCCAGCCGCTTAGCGGGGAACACTGAAGCTTTCTTT
cdr3_aa: CASRLAGNTEAFF

j_call: TRBJ2-7
d_call: -
v_call: TRBV12-3/TRBV12-4
clone_size: few
cdr3_nt: TGTGCCAGCACCCCCAGGGGGGGAGCTGACTACGAGCAGTACTTC
cdr3_aa: CASTPRGGADYEQYF

j_call: TRBJ2-2
d_call: TRBD2
v_call: TRBV12-3/TRBV12-4
clone_size: -
cdr3_nt: TGTGCCAGCAGTTTTGGGGGGGAATTCGGGGAGCTGTTTTTT
cdr3_aa: CASSFGGEFGELFF

j_call: TRBJ1-2
d_call: -
v_call: TRBV7-9
clone_size: -
cdr3_nt: TGTGCCAGCAGACAAGACAGTCAGTTCTATGGCTACACCTTC
cdr3_aa: CASRQDSQFYGYTF

j_call: TRBJ2-5
d_call: -
v_call: TRBV6-5
clone_size: -
cdr3_nt: TGTGCCAGCAGTTACCAGGGGAAGGTCGATGAGCAGTACTTC
cdr3_aa: CASSYQGKVDEQYF

j_call: TRBJ1-2
d_call: -
v_call: TRBV20-1
clone_size: -
cdr3_nt: TGCAGTGCCCTCGGGTCGGCTAACTATGGCTACACCTTC
cdr3_aa: CSALGSANYGYTF

j_call: TRBJ1-2
d_call: -
v_call: TRBV28
clone_size: -
cdr3_nt: TGTGCCAGCAGGCACGGGGGGGAGGTTAACTATGGCTACACCTTC
cdr3_aa: CASRHGGEVNYGYTF

j_call: TRBJ2-5
d_call: TRBD2
v_call: TRBV6-2/TRBV6-3
clone_size: -
cdr3_nt: TGTGCCGGCAGTACTAGCGGGAGACAAGAGACCCAGTACTTC
cdr3_aa: CAGSTSGRQETQYF

j_call: TRBJ1-1
d_call: -
v_call: TRBV29-1
clone_size: -
cdr3_nt: TGCAGCGTTGGTACAGTTCACACTGAAGCTTTCTTT
cdr3_aa: CSVGTVHTEAFF

j_call: TRBJ2-7
d_call: TRBD1
v_call: TRBV3-1
clone_size: few
cdr3_nt: TGTGCCAGCAGCCAAGAGCTACAGGGGGTAGAGCAGTACTTC
cdr3_aa: CASSQELQGVEQYF

j_call: TRBJ1-2
d_call: -
v_call: TRBV6-2/TRBV6-3
clone_size: few
cdr3_nt: TGTGCCAGCAGCCGAAACCAGGGTGCCTATGGCTACACCTTC
cdr3_aa: CASSRNQGAYGYTF

j_call: TRBJ1-4
d_call: TRBD1
v_call: TRBV7-9
clone_size: -
cdr3_nt: TGTGCCAGCAGCTTGGACAGGTGGGGAGAAAAACTGTTTTTT
cdr3_aa: CASSLDRWGEKLFF

j_call: TRBJ1-6
d_call: -
v_call: TRBV3-1
clone_size: few
cdr3_nt: TGTGCCAGCAGCCAAGTGGGTGCTAACTCACCCCTCCACTTT
cdr3_aa: CASSQVGANSPLHF

j_call: TRBJ1-6
d_call: TRBD1
v_call: TRBV7-9
clone_size: -
cdr3_nt: TGTGCCAGCAGGATGGACAGGACCGATTCACCCCTCCACTTT
cdr3_aa: CASRMDRTDSPLHF

j_call: TRBJ2-3
d_call: -
v_call: TRBV20-1
clone_size: few
cdr3_nt: TGCAGTGCGGGAGGTAGCGGAAGCACAGATACGCAGTATTTT
cdr3_aa: CSAGGSGSTDTQYF

j_call: TRBJ2-1
d_call: TRBD2
v_call: TRBV3-1
clone_size: -
cdr3_nt: TGTGCCAGCAGCCAAGACATGCTAGCGGGGGCAAACAATGAGCAGTTCTTC
cdr3_aa: CASSQDMLAGANNEQFF

j_call: TRBJ1-2
d_call: TRBD1
v_call: TRBV28
clone_size: -
cdr3_nt: TGTGCCAGCAGCAAACAGGGGGGGAACTATGGCTACACCTTC
cdr3_aa: CASSKQGGNYGYTF

j_call: TRBJ2-7
d_call: -
v_call: TRBV20-1
clone_size: many
cdr3_nt: TGCAGTGCTAGAGACTACGAGCAGTACTTC
cdr3_aa: CSARDYEQYF

j_call: TRBJ2-7
d_call: TRBD2
v_call: TRBV20-1
clone_size: -
cdr3_nt: TGCAGTGCACCACTAGCGGGAGTCCACGAGCAGTACTTC
cdr3_aa: CSAPLAGVHEQYF

j_call: TRBJ2-3
d_call: -
v_call: TRBV5-1
clone_size: -
cdr3_nt: TGCGCCAGCAGCTTCAACAGAGACACAGATACGCGGTATTTT
cdr3_aa: CASSFNRDTDTRYF

j_call: TRBJ2-3
d_call: -
v_call: TRBV7-2
clone_size: -
cdr3_nt: TGTGCCAGCAGCTTAGCGGGGTGGAGTAGCACAGATACGCAGTATTTT
cdr3_aa: CASSLAGWSSTDTQYF

j_call: TRBJ1-2
d_call: -
v_call: TRBV29-1
clone_size: many
cdr3_nt: TGCGGAGCGTTGGGGCGGCTCAACTATGGCTACACCTTC
cdr3_aa: CGALGRLNYGYTF

j_call: TRBJ2-1
d_call: TRBD2
v_call: TRBV3-1
clone_size: -
cdr3_nt: TGTGCCAGCAGCCAACAACTAGCGGGATACAATGAGCAGTTCTTC
cdr3_aa: CASSQQLAGYNEQFF

j_call: TRBJ2-7
d_call: TRBD2
v_call: TRBV6-5
clone_size: many
cdr3_nt: TGTGCCAGCAGTTACGGTGGGGCTGGGAGGGTCTACGAGCAGTACTTC
cdr3_aa: CASSYGGAGRVYEQYF

j_call: TRBJ2-5
d_call: -
v_call: TRBV7-2
clone_size: -
cdr3_nt: TGTGCCAGCAGCTTATCACGGGAAGAGACCCAGTACTTC
cdr3_aa: CASSLSREETQYF

j_call: TRBJ2-3
d_call: -
v_call: TRBV7-3
clone_size: few
cdr3_nt: TGTGCCAGCAGCTCGGTCGGCGTCACAGATACGCAGTATTTT
cdr3_aa: CASSSVGVTDTQYF

j_call: TRBJ1-1
d_call: -
v_call: TRBV7-7
clone_size: -
cdr3_nt: TGTGCTAGCAGCTTAGAAATGGGAACTGAAGCTTTCTTT
cdr3_aa: CASSLEMGTEAFF

j_call: TRBJ1-1
d_call: -
v_call: TRBV12-3/TRBV12-4
clone_size: -
cdr3_nt: TGTGCCAGCGTAAGCCAAGCAGGGGCGAGGGAAGCTTTCTTT
cdr3_aa: CASVSQAGAREAFF

j_call: TRBJ2-3
d_call: TRBD2
v_call: TRBV7-2
clone_size: few
cdr3_nt: TGTGCCAGCAGCTTAGTAGTATCGAGGCTAGCGGGCACAGATACGCAGTATTTT
cdr3_aa: CASSLVVSRLAGTDTQYF

j_call: TRBJ2-7
d_call: -
v_call: TRBV5-5
clone_size: few
cdr3_nt: TGTGCCAGCAGCTTGGAATGGCGGCCCCACGAGCAGTACTTC
cdr3_aa: CASSLEWRPHEQYF

j_call: TRBJ1-5
d_call: -
v_call: TRBV20-1
clone_size: once
cdr3_nt: TGCAGTGCGGTAGACCTCACTCATCAGCCCCAGCATTTT
cdr3_aa: CSAVDLTHQPQHF

j_call: TRBJ2-7
d_call: -
v_call: TRBV7-2
clone_size: few
cdr3_nt: TGTGCCAGCAGCTTAGCTTTAGCAACCCCCTACGAGCAGTACTTC
cdr3_aa: CASSLALATPYEQYF

j_call: TRBJ2-1
d_call: -
v_call: TRBV5-5
clone_size: -
cdr3_nt: TGTGCCAGCAGCTGGACTGGACGGAATGAGCAGTTCTTC
cdr3_aa: CASSWTGRNEQFF

j_call: TRBJ2-2
d_call: TRBD2
v_call: TRBV5-1
clone_size: -
cdr3_nt: TGCGCCAGCAGCTTCGGGACTAGCAACACCGGGGAGCTGTTTTTT
cdr3_aa: CASSFGTSNTGELFF

j_call: TRBJ2-7
d_call: -
v_call: TRBV3-1
clone_size: -
cdr3_nt: TGTGCCAGCAGCCAAGATTTGGGCTCCGGCGAGCAGTACTTC
cdr3_aa: CASSQDLGSGEQYF

j_call: TRBJ2-3
d_call: -
v_call: TRBV2
clone_size: -
cdr3_nt: TGTGCCAGCAGTGCTATTTCAGGGGTTACAGATACGCAGTATTTT
cdr3_aa: CASSAISGVTDTQYF

j_call: TRBJ2-7
d_call: TRBD1
v_call: TRBV6-6
clone_size: -
cdr3_nt: TGTGCCAGCACCGAAGGTGGGGGGACAGGGGACGAGCAGTACTTC
cdr3_aa: CASTEGGGTGDEQYF

j_call: TRBJ2-1
d_call: TRBD1
v_call: TRBV29-1
clone_size: -
cdr3_nt: TGCAGCGTTTGGGACAGACCCTACAATGAGCAGTTCTTC
cdr3_aa: CSVWDRPYNEQFF

j_call: TRBJ2-5
d_call: -
v_call: TRBV7-2
clone_size: -
cdr3_nt: TGTGCCAGCAGCGGAAGGACGTACCAAGAGACCCAGTACTTC
cdr3_aa: CASSGRTYQETQYF

j_call: TRBJ1-2
d_call: -
v_call: TRBV28
clone_size: -
cdr3_nt: TGTGCCAGCTCCGGGAAGGACTATGGCTACACCTTC
cdr3_aa: CASSGKDYGYTF

j_call: TRBJ1-5
d_call: -
v_call: TRBV7-2
clone_size: -
cdr3_nt: TGTGCCAGCAGCTTATTTGGGCGGGATATTAATCAGCCCCAGCATTTT
cdr3_aa: CASSLFGRDINQPQHF

j_call: TRBJ2-3
d_call: -
v_call: TRBV10-3
clone_size: -
cdr3_nt: TGTGCCATCAGCGGACAAGGCACAGATACGCAGTATTTT
cdr3_aa: CAISGQGTDTQYF

j_call: TRBJ1-5
d_call: -
v_call: TRBV6-5
clone_size: few
cdr3_nt: TGTGCCAGCAGGGCGGGGGACACCAATCAGCCCCAGCATTTT
cdr3_aa: CASRAGDTNQPQHF

j_call: TRBJ2-3
d_call: TRBD2
v_call: TRBV20-1
clone_size: -
cdr3_nt: TGCAGTGCCGTAGCGGGAGGCACAGATACGCAGTATTTT
cdr3_aa: CSAVAGGTDTQYF

j_call: TRBJ2-7
d_call: TRBD1
v_call: TRBV7-9
clone_size: many
cdr3_nt: TGTGCCAGCAGCCGGACAGGGAGTCTTGGTGAGCAGTACTTC
cdr3_aa: CASSRTGSLGEQYF

j_call: TRBJ2-2
d_call: TRBD2
v_call: TRBV6-5
clone_size: -
cdr3_nt: TGTGCCAGCAGCCCTAGCGGGAGGTGGGGGGGGGAGCTGTTTTTT
cdr3_aa: CASSPSGRWGGELFF

j_call: TRBJ1-1
d_call: -
v_call: TRBV20-1
clone_size: -
cdr3_nt: TGCAGTGCGGCGGTGGGACGTCCGAACACTGAAGCTTTCTTT
cdr3_aa: CSAAVGRPNTEAFF

j_call: TRBJ2-2
d_call: -
v_call: TRBV4-3
clone_size: -
cdr3_nt: TGCGCCAGCAGCCAAGATCCGGGGAACACCGGGGGGCTGTTTTTT
cdr3_aa: CASSQDPGNTGGLFF